A selection of T cell receptor beta chains follows, all from one sample in a study of blood T cell repertoires in COVID-19. Data came from immunoSEQ multiplex PCR; TCRdb stores just in-frame clones and leaves some out. The sample records approximately 27,000 clones, 90% to 95% being singletons. Sequencing was performed on peripheral blood. Source of these receptors: a human donor with active COVID-19. The donor label of this sample is uncertain. Each CDR3 is given without its conserved first and last residue.

13 | TRBV19 | ASSITGVGSYEQY
10 | TRBV18 | ASSPYRGELF
12 | TRBV6-1 | ASSERGGGQPQH
11 | TRBV27 | ASSLTGDYGYT
12 | TRBV6-5 | ASSYSTGGTKQY
17 | TRBV4-1 | ASSHLRDRVGRGTGELF
16 | TRBV6-1 | ASSEGFGRAPNTGELF
15 | TRBV5-1 | ASKSAPNRVYPYEQY
12 | TRBV6-2/TRBV6-3 | ASSTPTGRETQY
14 | TRBV7-9 | ASSLGTGGNGSPLH
14 | TRBV4-1 | ASSQGGDRAFEEQF
13 | TRBV28 | ASSSSGTGGNIQY
11 | TRBV5-5 | ASSRDRQETQY
11 | TRBV10-2 | ASSESTRGKRY
13 | TRBV18 | ASSPIGGGANVLT
13 | TRBV28 | ASSPQGASTDTQY
18 | TRBV7-8 | ASSLRDRPGTRTKNTEAF
11 | TRBV7-9 | ASTRTGGYEQY
13 | TRBV10-2 | ASSEWVAGAYGYT
15 | TRBV7-2 | ASSLALLAGGLETQY
9 | TRBV12-3/TRBV12-4 | ASSLVGGYT
14 | TRBV7-7 | ASSKTGTPNTGELF
11 | TRBV7-2 | ASSFSGAETQY
13 | TRBV7-9 | AIAGLAGVGETQY
11 | TRBV3-1/TRBV3-2 | ASSQRTPPPLH
16 | TRBV7-2 | ASSVGLAGGPVGETQY
13 | TRBV7-9 | ASSLFPNRGDGYT
11 | TRBV5-4 | ASSLGGGTEAF
12 | TRBV7-8 | ASNFGRGTDTQY
12 | TRBV6-5 | ASRTPGQGTEAF
15 | TRBV11-2 | ASSLVGHRLFTDTQY
11 | TRBV12-3/TRBV12-4 | ASSLAQTGELF
12 | TRBV5-1 | ASRLIPTTYEQY
13 | TRBV5-4 | ASSLRTGGENIQY
12 | TRBV6-2/TRBV6-3 | ASSPPGQQETQY
14 | TRBV4-3 | ASSRSRGSSYNEQF
12 | TRBV7-6 | ASSSGQGPTEAF
12 | TRBV19 | ASSMGQVGQPQH
12 | TRBV19 | ASSRRQQSAPQH
11 | TRBV19 | ASADRGEDIQY
11 | TRBV4-1 | ASSQADRAGYT
14 | TRBV28 | ASSLGTSGYHNEQF